Each of the 5 T cell receptor beta chains below was sequenced from the same sample in a study of T cell changes during pregnancy in multiple sclerosis (dated by TCRdb to the late 2010s). The library was generated by the immunoSEQ multiplex PCR assay. Held by TCRdb, this immuneACCESS table contains in-frame sequences only and omits some clones. Under half of the omission traces to an unresolved V gene where checked; the cause of the rest is unknown. The table for this sample lists more than 100,000 clones; 85% to 95% of them were counted only once. Roughly 0.93% of the sample goes to the ten largest clones. Sequenced material: peripheral blood, taken after pregnancy. These receptors originate from a female donor with multiple sclerosis, enrolled in a pregnancy study.

The chain is built from TRBV7-9 and TRBJ2-3; 7 bases map to TRBD2. Germline trimming cut 5 bases from V and 0 bases from J; bases unmatched to any gene: 8. There are 16 residues in the CDR3. Germline CDR1 and CDR2: SEHNR and FQNEAQ (reference sequence). CDR3 residues: CASSPFGEGSTDTQYF. In DNA, the CDR3 is TGTGCCAGCAGCCCGTTCGGGGAGGGGAGCACAGATACGCAGTATTTT.

This rearrangement joins TRBV14 to TRBJ2-7; D gene uncertain. Trimming removed 6 bases from V and 4 bases from J, with 16 bases in between. The CDR3 consists of 14 residues. CDR1 is SGHDN, CDR2 FVKESK, per germline. The CDR3 spells CASRPNSKEYEQYF. The CDR3 bases are TGTGCCAGCAGGCCTAACAGCAAGGAATACGAGCAGTACTTC.

This rearrangement joins TRBV6-5 to TRBJ1-1, with a possible D match to TRBD1 (5 bases). The germline V gene has CDR1 MNHEY and CDR2 SVGAGI. This CDR3 is 15 amino acids long. Deletions cut 0 bases from V and 2 bases from J, with 10 bases between. The CDR3: CASSYSTRGNTEAFF. CDR3 nucleotides: TGTGCCAGCAGTTACTCAACAAGGGGCAACACTGAAGCTTTCTTT.

The chain carries TRBV6-1 and TRBJ1-1, with D possibly TRBD1 on 5 matching bases. This CDR3 is built from 13 residues. Trimming cost V 7 bases and J 5 bases, with 14 bases left between them. Germline V lookup: CDR1 MNHNS, CDR2 SASEGT. Written as DNA, the CDR3 is TGTGCCAGCAAAAGGGGCGAGAGGACTGAAGCTTTCTTT. Amino acid sequence: CASKRGERTEAFF.

This chain joins TRBV5-1 and TRBJ2-3; a weak D match, TRBD2 (5 bases). Trimming removed 0 bases at V and 0 bases at J, with 11 bases between. The CDR3 spans 16 residues. In germline, CDR1 is SGHRS, CDR2 YFSETQ. The CDR3 nucleotides read TGCGCCAGCAGCTTGGGCCAAGCGGCGAGCACAGATACGCAGTATTTT. Translation: CASSLGQAASTDTQYF.